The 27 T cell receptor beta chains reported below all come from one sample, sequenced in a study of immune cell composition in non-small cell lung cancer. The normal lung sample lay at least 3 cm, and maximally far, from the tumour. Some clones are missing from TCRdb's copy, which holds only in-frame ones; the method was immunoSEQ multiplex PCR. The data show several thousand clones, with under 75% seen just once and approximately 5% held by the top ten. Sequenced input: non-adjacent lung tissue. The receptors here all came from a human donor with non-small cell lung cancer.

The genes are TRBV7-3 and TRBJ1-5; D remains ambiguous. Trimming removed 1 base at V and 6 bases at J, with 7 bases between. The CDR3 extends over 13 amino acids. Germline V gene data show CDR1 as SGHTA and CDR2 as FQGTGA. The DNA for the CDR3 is TGTGCCAGCAGCTTAAGGGCTGGTCAGCCCCAGCATTTT. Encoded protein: CASSLRAGQPQHF. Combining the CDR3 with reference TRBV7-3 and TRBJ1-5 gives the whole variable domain GAGVSQTPSNKVTEKGKYVELRCDPISGHTALYWYRQSLGQGPEFLIYFQGTGAADDSGLPNDRFFAVRPEGSVSTLKIQRTERGDSAVYLCASSLRAGQPQHFGDGTRLSIL.

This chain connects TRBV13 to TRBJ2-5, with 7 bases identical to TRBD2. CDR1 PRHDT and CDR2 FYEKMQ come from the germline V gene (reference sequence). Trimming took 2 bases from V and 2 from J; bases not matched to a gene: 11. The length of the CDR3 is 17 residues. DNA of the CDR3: TGTGCCAGCAGCTTAAGGAGTAAAGCGGGATCTCAAGAGACCCAGTACTTC. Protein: CASSLRSKAGSQETQYF.

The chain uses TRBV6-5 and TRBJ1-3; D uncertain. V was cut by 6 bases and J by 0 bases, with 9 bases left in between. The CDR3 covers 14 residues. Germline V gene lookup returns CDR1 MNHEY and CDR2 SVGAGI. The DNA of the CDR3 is TGTGCCAGCAGGGTCGAGGCCTCTGGAAACACCATATATTTT. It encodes CASRVEASGNTIYF.

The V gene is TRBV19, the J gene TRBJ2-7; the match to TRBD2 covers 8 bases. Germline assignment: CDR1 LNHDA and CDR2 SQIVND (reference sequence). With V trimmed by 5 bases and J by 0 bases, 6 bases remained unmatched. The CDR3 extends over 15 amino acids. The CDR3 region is CASSPDSGSSYEQYF. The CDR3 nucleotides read TGTGCCAGTAGTCCGGACAGCGGGAGCTCCTACGAGCAGTACTTC.

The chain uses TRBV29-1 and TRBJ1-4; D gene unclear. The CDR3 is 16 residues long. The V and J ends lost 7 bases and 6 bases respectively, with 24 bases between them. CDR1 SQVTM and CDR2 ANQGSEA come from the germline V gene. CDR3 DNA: TGCAGCGACCTAGACCGATCGGCCCCCGTCGATGAAAAACTGTTTTTT. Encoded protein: CSDLDRSAPVDEKLFF. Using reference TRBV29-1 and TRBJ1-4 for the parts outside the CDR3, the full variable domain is SAVISQKPSRDICQRGTSLTIQCQVDSQVTMMFWYRQQPGQSLTLIATANQGSEATYESGFVIDKFPISRPNLTFSTLTVSNMSPEDSSIYLCSDLDRSAPVDEKLFFGSGTQLSVL.

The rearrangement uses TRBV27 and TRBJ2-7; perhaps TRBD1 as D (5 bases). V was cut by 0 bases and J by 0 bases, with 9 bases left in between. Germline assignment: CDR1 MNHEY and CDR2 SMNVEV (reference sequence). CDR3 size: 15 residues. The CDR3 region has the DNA TGTGCCAGCAGTTTATCGGGCAGGGTCTCCTACGAGCAGTACTTC. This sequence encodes CASSLSGRVSYEQYF.

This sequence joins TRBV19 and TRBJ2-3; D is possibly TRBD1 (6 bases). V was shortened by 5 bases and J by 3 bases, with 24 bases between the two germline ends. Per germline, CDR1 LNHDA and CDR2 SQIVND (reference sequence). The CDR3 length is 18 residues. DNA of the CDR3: TGTGCCAGTAGTGCCCGCAAACAGGGCTCCTCGGGAACAGATACGCAGTATTTT. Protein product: CASSARKQGSSGTDTQYF.

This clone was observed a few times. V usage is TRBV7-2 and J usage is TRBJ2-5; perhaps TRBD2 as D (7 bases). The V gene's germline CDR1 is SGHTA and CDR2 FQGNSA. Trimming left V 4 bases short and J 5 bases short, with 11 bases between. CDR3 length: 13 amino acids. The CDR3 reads CASSYREGETQYF. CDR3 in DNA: TGTGCCAGCAGCTACAGGGAGGGGGAGACCCAGTACTTC.

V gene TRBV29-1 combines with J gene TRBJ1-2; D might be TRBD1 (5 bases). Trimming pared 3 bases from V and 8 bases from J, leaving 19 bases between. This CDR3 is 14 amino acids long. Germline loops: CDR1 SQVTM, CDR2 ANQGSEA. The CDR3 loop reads CSVDSGTSKGGYTF. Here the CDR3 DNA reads TGCAGCGTTGATTCCGGGACTTCTAAGGGAGGCTACACCTTC.

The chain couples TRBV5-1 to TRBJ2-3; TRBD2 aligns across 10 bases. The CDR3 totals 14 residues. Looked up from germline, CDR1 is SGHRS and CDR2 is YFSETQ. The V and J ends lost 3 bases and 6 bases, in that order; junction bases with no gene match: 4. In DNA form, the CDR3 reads TGCGCCAGCAGCTCCAGCGGGGGGGTCGATACGCAGTATTTT. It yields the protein CASSSSGGVDTQYF.

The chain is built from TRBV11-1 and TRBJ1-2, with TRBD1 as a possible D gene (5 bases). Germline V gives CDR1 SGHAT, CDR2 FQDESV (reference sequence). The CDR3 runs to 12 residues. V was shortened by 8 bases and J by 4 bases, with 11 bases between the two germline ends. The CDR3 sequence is CASGRGSYGYTF. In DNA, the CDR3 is TGTGCCAGCGGTAGGGGTTCCTATGGCTACACCTTC.

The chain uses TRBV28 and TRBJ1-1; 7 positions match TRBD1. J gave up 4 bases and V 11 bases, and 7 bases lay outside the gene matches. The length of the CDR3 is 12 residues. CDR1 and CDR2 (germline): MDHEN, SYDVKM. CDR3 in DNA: TGTGCCTGTTTGACAGGGTTCACTGAAGCTTTCTTT. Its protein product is CACLTGFTEAFF.

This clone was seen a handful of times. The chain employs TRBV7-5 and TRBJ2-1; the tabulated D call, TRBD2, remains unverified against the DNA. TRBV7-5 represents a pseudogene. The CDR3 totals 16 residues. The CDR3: CARSFKRESEGNEQFF. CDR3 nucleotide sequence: TGTGCCAGAAGCTTCAAGCGGGAATCCGAGGGCAATGAGCAGTTCTTC.

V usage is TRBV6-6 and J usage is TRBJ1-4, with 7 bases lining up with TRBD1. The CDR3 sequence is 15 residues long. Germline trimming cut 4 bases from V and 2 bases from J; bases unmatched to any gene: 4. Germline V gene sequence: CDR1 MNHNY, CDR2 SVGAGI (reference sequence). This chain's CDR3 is CASSSTGATNEKLFF. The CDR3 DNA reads TGTGCCAGCAGTTCCACAGGGGCCACTAATGAAAAACTGTTTTTT.

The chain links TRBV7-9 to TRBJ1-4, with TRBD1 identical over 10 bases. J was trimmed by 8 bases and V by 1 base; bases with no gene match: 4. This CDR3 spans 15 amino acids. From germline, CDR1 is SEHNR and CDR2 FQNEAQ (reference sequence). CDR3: CASSLGRTGGEKLFF. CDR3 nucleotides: TGTGCCAGCAGCTTAGGACGGACAGGGGGGGAAAAACTGTTTTTT.

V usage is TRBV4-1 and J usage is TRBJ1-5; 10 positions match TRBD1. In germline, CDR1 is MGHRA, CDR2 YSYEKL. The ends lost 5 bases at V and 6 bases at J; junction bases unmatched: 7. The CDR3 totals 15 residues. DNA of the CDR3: TGCGCCAGCAGCGCGACCGGGACAGGGGTTCAGCCCCAGCATTTT. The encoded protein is CASSATGTGVQPQHF.

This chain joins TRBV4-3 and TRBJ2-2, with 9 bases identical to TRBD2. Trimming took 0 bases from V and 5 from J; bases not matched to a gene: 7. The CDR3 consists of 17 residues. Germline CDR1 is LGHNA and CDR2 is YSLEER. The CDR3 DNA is TGCGCCAGCAGCCAAGAATCTGCCCTAGCGGGGACCGGGGAGCTGTTTTTT. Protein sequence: CASSQESALAGTGELFF.

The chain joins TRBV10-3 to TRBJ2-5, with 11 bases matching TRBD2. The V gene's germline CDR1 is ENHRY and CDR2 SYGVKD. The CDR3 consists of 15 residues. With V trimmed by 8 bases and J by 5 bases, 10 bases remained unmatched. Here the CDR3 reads CAIAGSGGARETQYF. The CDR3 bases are TGTGCCATCGCGGGTAGCGGGGGGGCCCGGGAGACCCAGTACTTC.

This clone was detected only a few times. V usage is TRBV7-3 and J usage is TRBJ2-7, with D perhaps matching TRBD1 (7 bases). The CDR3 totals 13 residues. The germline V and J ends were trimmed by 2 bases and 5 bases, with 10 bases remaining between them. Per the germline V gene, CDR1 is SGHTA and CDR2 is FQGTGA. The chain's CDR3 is CASSLAGGNEQYF. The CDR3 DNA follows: TGTGCCAGCAGCTTAGCAGGGGGGAACGAGCAGTACTTC.

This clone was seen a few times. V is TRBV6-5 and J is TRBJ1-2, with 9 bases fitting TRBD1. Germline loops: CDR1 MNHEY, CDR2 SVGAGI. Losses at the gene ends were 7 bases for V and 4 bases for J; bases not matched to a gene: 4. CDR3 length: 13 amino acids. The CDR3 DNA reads TGTGCCAGCAATACGGGACAGGGCTATGGCTACACCTTC. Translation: CASNTGQGYGYTF.

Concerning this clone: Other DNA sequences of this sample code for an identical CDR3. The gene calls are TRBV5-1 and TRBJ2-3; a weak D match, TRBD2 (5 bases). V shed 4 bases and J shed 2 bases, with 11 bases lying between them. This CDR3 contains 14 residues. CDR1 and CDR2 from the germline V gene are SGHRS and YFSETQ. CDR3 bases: TGCGCCAGCAGCCTCGAGGGCTCCACAGATACGCAGTATTTT. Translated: CASSLEGSTDTQYF.

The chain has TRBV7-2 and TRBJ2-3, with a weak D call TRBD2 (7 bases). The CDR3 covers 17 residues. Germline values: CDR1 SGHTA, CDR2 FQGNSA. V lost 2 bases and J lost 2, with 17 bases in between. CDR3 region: CASSLIGAGAATDTQYF. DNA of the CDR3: TGTGCCAGCAGCTTAATAGGGGCGGGGGCCGCCACAGATACGCAGTATTTT. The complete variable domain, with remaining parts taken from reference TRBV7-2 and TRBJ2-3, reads GAGVSQSPSNKVTEKGKDVELRCDPISGHTALYWYRQSLGQGLEFLIYFQGNSAPDKSGLPSDRFSAERTGGSVSTLTIQRTQQEDSAVYLCASSLIGAGAATDTQYFGPGTRLTVL.

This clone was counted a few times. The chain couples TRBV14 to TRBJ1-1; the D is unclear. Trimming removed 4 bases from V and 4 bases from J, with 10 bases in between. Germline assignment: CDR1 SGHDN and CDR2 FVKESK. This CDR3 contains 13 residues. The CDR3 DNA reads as TGTGCCAGCAGCCTTACGGGGAGCACTGAAGCTTTCTTT. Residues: CASSLTGSTEAFF.

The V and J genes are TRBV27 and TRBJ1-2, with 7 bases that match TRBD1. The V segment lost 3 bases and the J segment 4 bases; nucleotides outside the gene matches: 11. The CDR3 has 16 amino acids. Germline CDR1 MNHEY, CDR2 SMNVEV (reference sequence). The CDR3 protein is CASSFHTPGQSYGYTF. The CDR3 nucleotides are TGTGCCAGCAGTTTCCATACCCCGGGACAGAGCTATGGCTACACCTTC.

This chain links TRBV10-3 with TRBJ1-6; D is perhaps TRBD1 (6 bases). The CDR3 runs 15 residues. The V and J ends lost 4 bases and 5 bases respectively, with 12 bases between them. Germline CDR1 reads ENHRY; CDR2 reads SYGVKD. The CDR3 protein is CAISARQADNSPLHF. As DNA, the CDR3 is TGTGCCATCAGTGCTCGACAGGCTGATAATTCACCCCTCCACTTT.

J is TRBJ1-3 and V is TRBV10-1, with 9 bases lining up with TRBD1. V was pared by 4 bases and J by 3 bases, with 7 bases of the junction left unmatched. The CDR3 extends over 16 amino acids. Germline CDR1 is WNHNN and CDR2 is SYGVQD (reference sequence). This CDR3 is CASSGSGTGRGNTIYF. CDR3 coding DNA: TGCGCCAGCAGTGGATCCGGGACAGGGCGTGGAAACACCATATATTTT.

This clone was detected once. Written as DNA, the CDR3 is TGTGCCAGCAGCTTAACGACAGGCGAAAAACTGTTTTTT. Its translation is CASSLTTGEKLFF. The chain is built from TRBV7-3 and TRBJ1-4, with D possibly being TRBD1 (6 bases). The CDR3 totals 13 residues. Trimming stripped 0 bases from V and 8 bases from J, with 7 bases between. Per germline, CDR1 SGHTA and CDR2 FQGTGA.